This T cell receptor beta chain stems from a study of neurological immune-mediated disorders. With 10-nucleotide random UMIs included, cDNA was synthesized by 5'RACE. TCRdb processed the 5' RACE reads anew with MiXCR; each CDR3 protein has one entry. The sample records roughly 45,000 distinct CDR3 sequences, roughly 13% being singletons. Germline V CDR1 and CDR2: KGHSH, LQKENI. The CDR3 length is 13 residues. The germline V and J ends were trimmed by 2 bases and 7 bases, with 6 bases remaining between them. The time point was: longitudinal time-point 3. In its sample, this clonotype was seen many times.

The origin of this receptor is a man aged 25-45 years in good health. The chain uses TRBV18 and TRBJ1-6; the D gene is possibly TRBD1 (5 bases). Material: PBMCs. The CDR3 loop is CASSPSGNSPLHF. The CDR3 DNA is TGTGCCAGCTCACCATCAGGGAATTCACCCCTCCACTTT.